The clone carrying this TCR beta chain is labeled medium-sized (0.01 to 0.1%). The data belong to a study of metastatic and nonmetastatic thyroid tumors. TCRdb re-analyzed the PCR reads using MiXCR. This table has roughly 40,000 clones, 24% appearing once. The CDR3 spans 14 residues. Trimming took off 1 base at V and 3 bases at J, with 11 bases between the two ends. CDR1 and CDR2 (germline): SGHRS, YFSETQ. Ahead of thyroid surgery, no patient had received treatment of any kind. The chain employs TRBV5-1 and TRBJ2-7; D might be TRBD1 or TRBD2, each matching 5 bases. Material for sequencing was tumor tissue. The source of this sequence is a female donor with papillary thyroid cancer or a benign thyroid nodule (not recorded which). Some clones in this sample may be carry-over from other donors' samples. Written as DNA, the CDR3 is TGCGCCAGCAGCTTGAACGGGGCGAACTACGAGCAGTACTTC. Amino acids: CASSLNGANYEQYF.